The clone carrying this T cell receptor (beta chain) has a count of ten or more. Its antigen is currently unknown. The data belong to a study of regulatory T cells in long-lasting Graves disease. Study-level findings and limits: Among persistent patients, a larger number of public clonotypes were shared (over 2,500) than among newly diagnosed patients (about 970). Repertoires from persistent disease leaned toward TRBV28, TRBJ1-2 and TRBJ2-5.

The time point was: persistent/refractory GD, antithyroid drugs over 5 years with positive TRAb. Generation of the TCR library employed RNA extracted from PBMCs. Per American Thyroid Association guidelines, Graves' disease was diagnosed. The V segment lost 6 bases and the J segment 6 bases; nucleotides outside the gene matches: 8. The CDR3 is 14 amino acids. Germline CDR1 reads MDHEN; CDR2 reads SYDVKM. Combining iRepertoire HTBI primers with Arm-PCR of CDR3 regions, the authors built TCR beta libraries. MiXCR was run by TCRdb on the multiplex PCR reads, yielding one entry per CDR3 protein. This table has under 450,000 distinct CDR3 sequences, roughly 20% appearing once.

The sequence was obtained from a woman aged 40 to 55 with Graves disease. Sequences were derived from peripheral blood mononuclear cells (PBMCs), sampled when the disease was refractory, from a patient treated with antithyroid drugs. The J gene is TRBJ1-5, the V gene TRBV28; TRBD1 matches 7 bases. The DNA of the CDR3 is TGTGCCAGCAGCTTAAGTAGGGGGCGTCAGCCCCAGCATTTT. Its translation is CASSLSRGRQPQHF.